The rows below give T cell receptor beta chains drawn from one sample of a study of CD8 T cells in Susac syndrome. TCRdb called the immunoSEQ multiplex PCR reads again in MiXCR, with one record for every CDR3 protein. The table has over 200,000 distinct CDR3 sequences, just under 95% seen once. Sample: CD4+ T cells from PBMCs. Receptors were obtained from a human donor with multiple sclerosis. Each CDR3 is given with its conserved first and last residue. The D gene is left open where the match is weak. A clone size is listed for some rows: how often the clone was seen (once, few, many), or a class if it is expanded.

J gene | clone size | D gene | V gene | CDR3 protein | CDR3 DNA
TRBJ2-5 | - | - | TRBV7-2 | CASSRGLLETQYF | TGTGCCAGCAGCCGTGGGTTACTAGAGACCCAGTACTTC
TRBJ1-1 | once | - | TRBV27 | CASGHAVNTEAFF | TGTGCCAGCGGTCATGCGGTTAACACTGAAGCTTTCTTT
TRBJ2-1 | - | TRBD2 | TRBV9 | CASSVATASGVGEQFF | TGTGCCAGCAGCGTAGCTACCGCTAGCGGGGTGGGTGAGCAGTTCTTC
TRBJ1-5 | - | - | TRBV6-6 | CASTSNPDQPQHF | TGTGCCAGCACGAGTAATCCCGATCAGCCCCAGCATTTT
TRBJ2-3 | - | - | TRBV29-1 | CSVSGPTDTQYF | TGCAGCGTTTCGGGTCCCACAGATACGCAGTATTTT
TRBJ1-1 | once | - | TRBV30 | CAWSVGQPGATEAFF | TGTGCCTGGAGTGTCGGACAGCCTGGGGCCACTGAAGCTTTCTTT
TRBJ1-5 | - | - | TRBV7-2 | CASSLDGGRNQPQHF | TGTGCCAGCAGCTTAGACGGGGGTCGCAATCAGCCCCAGCATTTT
TRBJ2-1 | once | - | TRBV30 | CAWSGVYNEQFF | TGTGCCTGGAGTGGTGTTTACAATGAGCAGTTCTTC
TRBJ2-7 | - | - | TRBV30 | CAWSNGRAISYEQYF | TGTGCCTGGAGTAACGGTCGGGCAATCTCCTACGAGCAGTACTTC
TRBJ1-6 | - | - | TRBV5-1 | CASSLDTGAHNSPLHF | TGCGCCAGCAGCTTGGATACCGGGGCACATAATTCACCCCTCCACTTT
TRBJ1-5 | - | - | TRBV3-1 | CASSLGADGNQPQHF | TGTGCCAGCAGCCTTGGAGCCGATGGCAATCAGCCCCAGCATTTT
TRBJ2-7 | - | - | TRBV30 | CAWSGQSYEQYF | TGTGCCTGGAGTGGGCAATCCTACGAGCAGTACTTC
TRBJ1-4 | once | - | TRBV9 | CASSVGTAPAEKLFF | TGTGCCAGCAGCGTAGGGACAGCCCCTGCGGAAAAACTGTTTTTT
TRBJ2-3 | - | TRBD1 | TRBV12-3/TRBV12-4 | CPDRELSLGTDTQYF | TGCCCCGACAGGGAACTATCTCTAGGCACAGATACGCAGTATTTT
TRBJ1-1 | - | - | TRBV12-3/TRBV12-4 | CASSNGREGEAFF | TGTGCCAGCAGCAACGGTCGAGAGGGTGAAGCTTTCTTT
TRBJ2-5 | - | - | TRBV11-1 | CASSLRDGQETQYF | TGTGCCAGCAGCCTGAGGGACGGTCAAGAGACCCAGTACTTC
TRBJ1-2 | once | - | TRBV10-3 | CAISESMDGYTF | TGTGCCATCAGTGAGTCCATGGACGGCTACACCTTC
TRBJ1-5 | - | - | TRBV20-1 | CSARQDMHQPQHF | TGCAGTGCTAGGCAGGACATGCATCAGCCCCAGCATTTT
TRBJ1-1 | - | - | TRBV12-5 | CASGSPSKGGTEAFF | TGTGCTAGTGGTTCCCCAAGTAAGGGAGGCACTGAAGCTTTCTTT
TRBJ2-7 | - | TRBD2 | TRBV15 | CATSSGGTRSYEQYF | TGTGCCACCTCCAGCGGGGGGACTCGCTCCTACGAGCAGTACTTC
TRBJ1-4 | - | - | TRBV3-1 | CAASTNEKLFF | TGTGCCGCTTCAACTAATGAAAAACTGTTTTTT
TRBJ1-1 | - | - | TRBV11-2 | CASSLAGRGALNTEAFF | TGTGCCAGCAGCTTAGCAGGCAGGGGAGCTCTGAACACTGAAGCTTTCTTT
TRBJ2-5 | - | - | TRBV6-9 | CASSYYGQETQYF | TGTGCCAGCTCCTACTATGGGCAAGAGACCCAGTACTTC
TRBJ2-1 | - | - | TRBV30 | CAWSVERTGSKRGSEFF | TGTGCCTGGAGTGTAGAAAGAACAGGTTCGAAGAGGGGGTCCGAGTTCTTC
TRBJ2-7 | - | - | TRBV9 | CASSVGDETYEQYF | TGTGCCAGCAGCGTAGGAGACGAGACCTACGAGCAGTACTTC
TRBJ1-1 | - | - | TRBV18 | CASSPGPSTEAFF | TGTGCCAGCTCACCGGGTCCGAGCACTGAAGCTTTCTTT
TRBJ2-1 | - | - | TRBV6-6 | CASSPPLRGPYNEQFF | TGTGCCAGCAGTCCACCCCTCCGGGGGCCCTACAATGAGCAGTTCTTC
TRBJ2-1 | - | - | TRBV29-1 | CSAWSRGGLGYNEQFF | TGCAGCGCCTGGAGCAGGGGCGGGCTAGGGTACAATGAGCAGTTCTTC
TRBJ2-6 | - | - | TRBV27 | CASSPSIGRRSGANVLTF | TGTGCCAGCAGTCCCTCAATTGGCCGACGCTCTGGGGCCAACGTCCTGACTTTC
TRBJ2-7 | - | TRBD1 | TRBV6-5 | CASSYDRGQQTKQYF | TGTGCCAGCAGTTACGACCGGGGACAGCAGACTAAGCAGTACTTC
TRBJ1-5 | - | - | TRBV7-7 | CASSSTGPGQPQHF | TGTGCTAGCAGCTCTACAGGACCTGGGCAGCCCCAGCATTTT
TRBJ2-3 | - | TRBD2 | TRBV20-1 | CSAGTSGGGTDTQYF | TGCAGTGCCGGGACTAGCGGGGGCGGGACAGATACGCAGTATTTT
TRBJ1-2 | - | - | TRBV9 | CASSVEGDRYGYTF | TGTGCCAGCAGCGTAGAAGGGGACCGCTATGGCTACACCTTC
TRBJ2-1 | - | - | TRBV3-1 | CASSQGEQFF | TGTGCCAGCAGCCAAGGTGAGCAGTTCTTC
TRBJ2-1 | - | - | TRBV6-5 | CASITPYNEQFF | TGTGCCAGCATCACGCCCTACAATGAGCAGTTCTTC
TRBJ1-6 | once | - | TRBV3-1 | CASSQMVDSPLHF | TGTGCCAGCAGCCAAATGGTGGATTCACCCCTCCACTTT
TRBJ1-1 | once | - | TRBV19 | CASTRDFMDTEAFF | TGTGCCAGTACCAGGGATTTTATGGACACTGAAGCTTTCTTT
TRBJ1-1 | - | TRBD1 | TRBV7-2 | CASSLDREAEAFF | TGTGCCAGCAGCCTCGACAGGGAGGCTGAAGCTTTCTTT
TRBJ2-1 | - | TRBD1 | TRBV5-6 | CASTRRTGKDNEQFF | TGTGCCAGCACACGGAGGACAGGGAAGGACAATGAGCAGTTCTTC
TRBJ2-3 | - | TRBD1 | TRBV14 | CASSHLQGADTQYF | TGTGCCAGCAGCCATCTCCAGGGGGCTGATACGCAGTATTTT
TRBJ2-3 | once | - | TRBV5-1 | CASSAQGGADTQYF | TGCGCCAGCAGCGCCCAGGGTGGGGCAGATACGCAGTATTTT
TRBJ1-2 | - | - | TRBV12-3/TRBV12-4 | CASSLGAAANYGYTF | TGTGCCAGCAGTTTGGGGGCAGCAGCTAACTATGGCTACACCTTC
TRBJ2-2 | once | TRBD1 | TRBV12-3/TRBV12-4 | CASSRDRATGELFF | TGTGCCAGCAGTCGGGACAGGGCAACCGGGGAGCTGTTTTTT
TRBJ2-1 | - | - | TRBV11-2 | CASSLGSTGHNEQFF | TGTGCCAGCAGCTTAGGGAGTACAGGGCACAATGAGCAGTTCTTC
TRBJ1-1 | - | - | TRBV20-1 | CSATMNTEAFF | TGCAGTGCTACAATGAACACTGAAGCTTTCTTT
TRBJ2-5 | - | - | TRBV1 | CTTYSGGADETQYF | TGCACCACCTATAGCGGGGGGGCCGATGAGACCCAGTACTTC
TRBJ1-2 | - | - | TRBV6-1 | CASSVPQDNYGYTF | TGTGCCAGCAGTGTCCCACAGGACAACTATGGCTACACCTTC
TRBJ1-4 | - | - | TRBV9 | CASSRGVAQGEKLFF | TGTGCCAGCAGTCGAGGGGTAGCCCAAGGGGAAAAACTGTTTTTT
TRBJ1-4 | - | - | TRBV20-1 | CSARLIRQSAKATNEKLFF | TGCAGTGCTAGACTCATCCGACAGTCAGCTAAAGCAACTAATGAAAAACTGTTTTTT
TRBJ2-4 | - | TRBD1 | TRBV27 | CASSHRTGGPPNIQYF | TGTGCCAGCAGTCACCGGACAGGGGGGCCCCCAAACATTCAGTACTTC
TRBJ2-5 | once | - | TRBV3-1 | CASSFGSEENQYF | TGTGCCAGCAGCTTCGGCAGTGAGGAGAACCAGTACTTC
TRBJ2-2 | - | - | TRBV27 | CASSFQGDGELFF | TGTGCCAGCAGTTTTCAGGGTGACGGGGAGCTGTTTTTT
TRBJ2-7 | - | - | TRBV18 | CASSPSPTATYEQYF | TGTGCCAGCTCACCATCCCCGACAGCGACCTACGAGCAGTACTTC
TRBJ1-5 | - | - | TRBV4-1 | CASSQGQGGLLSNQPQHF | TGCGCCAGCAGCCAAGGGCAGGGAGGACTACTTAGCAATCAGCCCCAGCATTTT